Described below is a single T cell receptor beta chain sequence and its context. This record belongs to a study of cytomegalovirus exposure and HLA in healthy donors. The CDR3 is 12 residues long. Trimming removed 5 bases at V and 9 bases at J, with 11 bases between. CDR1 is MNHNS, CDR2 SASEGT, per germline. Vbeta (60) and Jbeta (13) primers were used in the PCR. Sequencing used immunoSEQ multiplex PCR; TCRdb keeps in-frame clones, though not all of them. Counted here are 200,000 to 250,000 clones, roughly 84% occurring once; the ten biggest clones make up roughly 0.66%. The rearrangement uses TRBV6-1 and TRBJ2-1, with D perhaps matching TRBD2 (5 bases). The sequenced sample consisted of PBMCs. The receptor was isolated from a boy aged 2 to 10 in good health and CMV-seronegative. The CDR3: CASSLDSGEQFF. DNA for the CDR3: TGTGCCAGCAGTTTGGACTCGGGTGAGCAGTTCTTC.